This T cell receptor (beta chain) was identified during a study of blood T cell repertoires in COVID-19. Study overall: The origin of the acute and convalescent COVID-19 samples was the United States, Italy and Spain. T cells, B-cell-depleted T cells, or PBMCs supplied cDNA or gDNA.

Trimming left V 3 bases short and J 1 base short, with 12 bases between. The CDR3 sequence is 15 residues long. Germline V lookup: CDR1 KGHSH, CDR2 LQKENI. Per the authors' pipeline: Estimates of nucleated cell counts were drawn from the amplification of reference gene primers. Here immunoSEQ multiplex PCR was the method, and the copy in TCRdb shows in-frame clones only, minus some. V and J calls and clone size are given by that table; D and trimming were obtained from the DNA. The sample yields about 400,000 clones, about 89% seen once. The rearrangement joins TRBV18 to TRBJ1-1; D unresolved. This TCR was sampled from a man aged 40-55 years with acute or convalescent COVID-19. The sequencing input was peripheral blood. The CDR3 is CASSPRTEQNTEAFF. The CDR3 coding sequence is TGTGCCAGCTCACCGCGGACTGAGCAGAACACTGAAGCTTTCTTT. Full variable domain (missing parts from reference TRBV18 and TRBJ1-1): NAGVMQNPRHLVRRRGQEARLRCSPMKGHSHVYWYRQLPEEGLKFMVYLQKENIIDESGMPKERFSAEFPKEGPSILRIQQVVRGDSAAYFCASSPRTEQNTEAFFGQGTRLTVV.